The T cell receptor beta chain under discussion was sequenced for a study of shared clonotypes between healthy human individuals. General study points: Compared with clonotypes that all four donors shared, non-shared clonotypes had lower generation probabilities. Several donors held about 5.1% of naive CD4 clonotypes in common.

Libraries were prepared by immunoSEQ multiplex PCR; TCRdb keeps only in-frame clonotypes and omits some of them. The repertoire has about 2.1 million clones, 80% to 95% of them found once; the top ten carry under 2%. This CDR3 is built from 16 residues. The V and J ends lost 6 bases and 0 bases respectively, with 19 bases between them. Germline assignment: CDR1 SQVTM and CDR2 ANQGSEA. It was CD45RO-negative cells, positively selected for CCR7, that made up naive CD8 cells, with terminally differentiated effector memory CD45RA+ cells excluded. Concerning this clone itself: Antigen: not known.

Sequenced input: naive CD8+ T cells from PBMCs. The sequence came from a young man in good health. Some clones in this sample may be carry-over from other donors' samples. The rearrangement joins TRBV29-1 to TRBJ2-3; D not certain. In DNA, the CDR3 is TGCAGCGTCGACCCCTCACAAGTCCGTAGCACAGATACGCAGTATTTT. It encodes CSVDPSQVRSTDTQYF.